This TCR beta chain was sequenced in a study of T cell responses to AZD1222 COVID-19 vaccine (dated by TCRdb to the early 2020s). Notes on the research overall: AZD1222 recipients given second doses at about 4 weeks or at about 12 weeks were pooled, since spike-specific TCR depth and breadth were not found to differ between the two schedules. A total of 230 to 250 trial participants underwent TCR sequencing, of whom about 200 received two doses of AZD1222 and some 26 received two doses of the MenACWY control vaccine. Trial participants were enrolled by age into subgroups of 18-55, 56-69 and 70-plus years, and approximately 150, 30 and 60 TCR-sequenced participants, respectively, were included in these subgroups.

The meaning of the sample's time point label: baseline before first vaccination. Samples from vaccinated people were obtained from the UK trials COV001 and COV002, which included a single-blind randomized controlled phase 2/3 trial of AZD1222 (ChAdOx1 nCoV-19) in healthy adults. Trial participant PBMC samples were collected at day 0 and day 28 after the second dose for TCRbeta chain sequencing. In regard to this clone: It has no known antigen specificity. It has no much larger one-base neighbor in the sample; base qualities were not kept.

The CDR3 regions of human TCRbeta chains were analyzed by immunosequencing. The original pipeline was this. Repertoire TCRs were matched against a reference library of SARS-CoV-2-specific TCRs generated with the MIRA antigen-specificity platform. Breadth meant the fraction of unique TCRs that were SARS-CoV-2-associated, whereas depth meant the fraction of total T cells that were SARS-CoV-2-associated. Using the MIRA data, each spike-specific TCR was assigned both to the spike region to which the TCR was reactive and to a CD4 or CD8 class. Log10-transformed breadth and depth values were compared by one-way ANOVA with Sidak's multiple comparisons tests. Entries here come from immuneACCESS through TCRdb and include only in-frame sequences with V and J called. Some clones fail to appear in such tables; in the studies checked, an unresolved V gene covers under half of the shortfall, and the cause of the remainder is unknown. That table furnishes V, J and clone size, whereas the DNA furnished D and trimming. The sample yields 120,000 to 150,000 clones; 91% were counted once. The ten most abundant clones make up roughly 5% of the sample.

V is clipped by 8 bases and J by 11 bases, and the sequence between their germline boundaries is 15 bases long. The CDR3 runs 11 amino acids, cysteine and phenylalanine included. This entry keeps only the CDR3 DNA: 33 bases, framed from base 1. Via the germline V gene (reference sequence), CDR1 is MNHNY and CDR2 SVGAGI. General study outcomes and caveats: Conclusions about previously exposed vaccinees are limited, since just five or six AZD1222 recipients were seropositive for SARS-CoV-2 at baseline. Participants were mostly white British and included more females than males, and it was suggested by the authors that clonal diversity may have been underestimated. The vaccine-associated CD4 TCRs covered the entire spike protein, and the dominant responses fell in regions 160-218 and 743-854. Because no day 14 peak-response samples were available, the repertoires could be characterized only after the peak T cell response. After two AZD1222 doses, both the breadth and the depth of spike-specific TCRs were significantly higher than at day 0 and than in MenACWY recipients. Reportedly, almost half of the unique spike-specific TCRs recognized epitopes lying outside the regions that are mutated in the B.1.351 and B.1.1.7 variants. In the small 56-69-year group, the increase in depth fell short of significance, most likely because of low power.

The sequence came from an adult in good health. The rearranged segments are TRBV6-6 and TRBJ1-1; the D gene is not confidently resolved. This sample comprised peripheral blood, obtained on day 0 of AZD1222 vaccination. The nucleotides are TGTGCCAGCGGAACAACCGGGCCGGCTTTCTTT. Translation gives CASGTTGPAFF.